The rows below give T cell receptor beta chains drawn from one sample of a study of T cell responses to AZD1222 COVID-19 vaccine. Clones were sequenced by immunoSEQ multiplex PCR, and TCRdb holds only the in-frame ones, with some missing. The data hold about 160,000 clones, with more than 85% observed a single time. The specimen comprised peripheral blood, sampled 28 days after the second AZD1222 dose. Source of these receptors: an adult who received the AZD1222 COVID-19 vaccine. The CDR3 runs from the conserved cysteine through the conserved F or W. Each record gives: clone size, D gene, V gene, J gene, CDR3 protein, CDR3 DNA. The D gene is left open where the match is weak. Not all rows give a size; the values are once, few, many and, for expanded clones, a class.

abundance: -
d_gene: TRBD2
v_gene: TRBV19
j_gene: TRBJ2-7
CDR3aa: CASSGGLAGSYEQYF
CDR3nt: TGTGCCAGTAGTGGGGGACTAGCGGGGTCCTACGAGCAGTACTTC

abundance: few
d_gene: -
v_gene: TRBV7-9
j_gene: TRBJ1-5
CDR3aa: CASSLAGTLNQPQHF
CDR3nt: TGTGCCAGCAGCTTAGCTGGGACCCTCAATCAGCCCCAGCATTTT

abundance: -
d_gene: TRBD1
v_gene: TRBV5-4
j_gene: TRBJ2-7
CDR3aa: CASSLEGTGLYEQYF
CDR3nt: TGTGCCAGCAGCTTGGAAGGGACAGGCCTCTACGAGCAGTACTTC

abundance: -
d_gene: -
v_gene: TRBV7-6
j_gene: TRBJ1-5
CDR3aa: CASSLEGRGNQPQHF
CDR3nt: TGTGCCAGCAGCTTAGAGGGCAGGGGCAATCAGCCCCAGCATTTT

abundance: -
d_gene: -
v_gene: TRBV28
j_gene: TRBJ1-5
CDR3aa: CASSSYRNQPQHF
CDR3nt: TGTGCCAGCAGTTCTTATCGCAATCAGCCCCAGCATTTT

abundance: -
d_gene: -
v_gene: TRBV18
j_gene: TRBJ2-1
CDR3aa: CASSPPVGAGVYNEQFF
CDR3nt: TGTGCCAGCTCACCACCTGTCGGGGCTGGTGTTTACAATGAGCAGTTCTTC

abundance: -
d_gene: TRBD2
v_gene: TRBV3-1/TRBV3-2
j_gene: TRBJ2-7
CDR3aa: CASSQDLRSGRAGYEQYF
CDR3nt: TGTGCCAGCAGCCAAGATCTTCGGAGCGGGAGGGCCGGCTACGAGCAGTACTTC

abundance: -
d_gene: -
v_gene: TRBV30
j_gene: TRBJ1-2
CDR3aa: CAWNSNYGYTF
CDR3nt: TGTGCCTGGAACAGCAACTATGGCTACACCTTC

abundance: -
d_gene: -
v_gene: TRBV29-1
j_gene: TRBJ1-1
CDR3aa: CSVARGEAFF
CDR3nt: TGCAGCGTTGCAAGGGGGGAAGCTTTCTTT

abundance: -
d_gene: -
v_gene: TRBV6-5
j_gene: TRBJ2-3
CDR3aa: CASTKDPTSTDTQYF
CDR3nt: TGTGCCAGCACGAAAGACCCCACCTCCACAGATACGCAGTATTTT

abundance: -
d_gene: -
v_gene: TRBV4-3
j_gene: TRBJ2-6
CDR3aa: CASSPSPYSGANVLTF
CDR3nt: TGCGCCAGCAGCCCCTCACCTTACTCTGGGGCCAACGTCCTGACTTTC

abundance: -
d_gene: TRBD1
v_gene: TRBV18
j_gene: TRBJ2-1
CDR3aa: CASSPYRGIEGEQFF
CDR3nt: TGTGCCAGCTCACCGTACAGGGGAATTGAGGGTGAGCAGTTCTTC

abundance: -
d_gene: TRBD1
v_gene: TRBV15
j_gene: TRBJ1-4
CDR3aa: CATSRDRDRAEKLFF
CDR3nt: TGTGCCACCAGCAGAGATAGGGACAGGGCGGAAAAACTGTTTTTT

abundance: once
d_gene: -
v_gene: TRBV6-2/TRBV6-3
j_gene: TRBJ2-7
CDR3aa: CASSYDTDRLGQYF
CDR3nt: TGTGCCAGCAGTTACGATACGGACCGCCTGGGGCAGTACTTC

abundance: -
d_gene: -
v_gene: TRBV3-1/TRBV3-2
j_gene: TRBJ1-4
CDR3aa: CASSQGAANEKLFF
CDR3nt: TGTGCCAGCAGCCAGGGGGCAGCTAATGAAAAACTGTTTTTT

abundance: -
d_gene: TRBD1
v_gene: TRBV11-2
j_gene: TRBJ1-6
CDR3aa: CASSLNRDRGTYNSPLHF
CDR3nt: TGTGCCAGCAGCTTAAACCGGGACAGGGGCACCTATAATTCACCCCTCCACTTT

abundance: -
d_gene: -
v_gene: TRBV28
j_gene: TRBJ2-1
CDR3aa: CASSNRRGVEQFF
CDR3nt: TGTGCCAGCAGTAACAGAAGGGGTGTCGAGCAGTTCTTC

abundance: once
d_gene: TRBD1
v_gene: TRBV18
j_gene: TRBJ1-3
CDR3aa: CASSPSTGPIGNTIYF
CDR3nt: TGTGCCAGCTCACCTTCGACAGGGCCGATTGGAAACACCATATATTTT

abundance: -
d_gene: -
v_gene: TRBV19
j_gene: TRBJ1-1
CDR3aa: CASNRPRENTEAFF
CDR3nt: TGTGCCAGTAACAGACCGCGGGAGAACACTGAAGCTTTCTTT

abundance: -
d_gene: -
v_gene: TRBV19
j_gene: TRBJ2-2
CDR3aa: CASSIFRYTGELFF
CDR3nt: TGTGCCAGTAGTATATTCCGCTACACCGGGGAGCTGTTTTTT

abundance: -
d_gene: -
v_gene: TRBV30
j_gene: TRBJ2-7
CDR3aa: CAWSARRPSYEQYF
CDR3nt: TGTGCCTGGAGTGCCAGGAGGCCGTCCTACGAGCAGTACTTC

abundance: -
d_gene: -
v_gene: TRBV5-3
j_gene: TRBJ1-5
CDR3aa: CARSLSRQVGEYSNQPQHF
CDR3nt: TGTGCCAGAAGCTTGTCAAGACAGGTGGGGGAGTATAGCAATCAGCCCCAGCATTTT

abundance: -
d_gene: -
v_gene: TRBV12-3/TRBV12-4
j_gene: TRBJ1-5
CDR3aa: CASSFTSGQPQHF
CDR3nt: TGTGCCAGCAGTTTTACGTCGGGCCAGCCCCAGCATTTT

abundance: -
d_gene: -
v_gene: TRBV5-1
j_gene: TRBJ2-5
CDR3aa: CASSLLSQKQETQYF
CDR3nt: TGCGCCAGCAGCTTGCTCTCCCAGAAACAAGAGACCCAGTACTTC

abundance: -
d_gene: TRBD1
v_gene: TRBV7-9
j_gene: TRBJ1-5
CDR3aa: CASSLTGDNQPQHF
CDR3nt: TGTGCCAGCAGCCTTACAGGGGACAATCAGCCCCAGCATTTT

abundance: -
d_gene: -
v_gene: TRBV25-1
j_gene: TRBJ1-1
CDR3aa: CASSEWNMGGTEAFF
CDR3nt: TGTGCCAGCAGTGAATGGAATATGGGGGGCACTGAAGCTTTCTTT

abundance: once
d_gene: TRBD1
v_gene: TRBV15
j_gene: TRBJ2-1
CDR3aa: CATSRDRDRAYNEQFF
CDR3nt: TGTGCCACCAGCAGAGATCGTGACAGGGCCTACAATGAGCAGTTCTTC

abundance: -
d_gene: -
v_gene: TRBV7-9
j_gene: TRBJ1-1
CDR3aa: CASSLPAGAGMNTEAFF
CDR3nt: TGTGCCAGCAGCCTCCCGGCCGGTGCGGGCATGAACACTGAAGCTTTCTTT

abundance: many
d_gene: -
v_gene: TRBV24-1
j_gene: TRBJ1-4
CDR3aa: CATSDQGVKLFF
CDR3nt: TGTGCCACCAGTGATCAGGGTGTAAAACTGTTTTTT

abundance: few
d_gene: -
v_gene: TRBV7-3
j_gene: TRBJ1-1
CDR3aa: CASSLAGNTEAFF
CDR3nt: TGTGCCAGCAGCTTAGCTGGGAACACTGAAGCTTTCTTT

abundance: -
d_gene: TRBD1
v_gene: TRBV7-9
j_gene: TRBJ1-1
CDR3aa: CASSLDTGGEGTEAFF
CDR3nt: TGTGCCAGCAGCTTAGATACAGGGGGCGAGGGCACTGAAGCTTTCTTT

abundance: -
d_gene: TRBD1
v_gene: TRBV9
j_gene: TRBJ2-7
CDR3aa: CASSRDSSYEQYF
CDR3nt: TGTGCCAGCTCTCGGGACAGTTCCTACGAGCAGTACTTC

abundance: -
d_gene: TRBD1
v_gene: TRBV25-1
j_gene: TRBJ1-2
CDR3aa: CASSDGTGGYGYTF
CDR3nt: TGTGCCAGCAGTGATGGGACAGGGGGGTATGGCTACACCTTC

abundance: -
d_gene: -
v_gene: TRBV5-1
j_gene: TRBJ1-4
CDR3aa: CASRETPTNEKLFF
CDR3nt: TGCGCCAGCAGAGAGACACCAACTAATGAAAAACTGTTTTTT

abundance: -
d_gene: TRBD1
v_gene: TRBV6-5
j_gene: TRBJ1-1
CDR3aa: CASRRQGLNTEAFF
CDR3nt: TGTGCCAGCAGGCGACAGGGGTTGAACACTGAAGCTTTCTTT

abundance: -
d_gene: -
v_gene: TRBV10-3
j_gene: TRBJ1-5
CDR3aa: CAISERDRADNQPQHF
CDR3nt: TGTGCCATCAGTGAGAGGGATAGAGCTGACAATCAGCCCCAGCATTTT

abundance: -
d_gene: TRBD2
v_gene: TRBV30
j_gene: TRBJ2-1
CDR3aa: CAWSRLAGVEQFF
CDR3nt: TGTGCCTGGAGCAGACTAGCGGGAGTGGAGCAGTTCTTC

abundance: -
d_gene: -
v_gene: TRBV6-1
j_gene: TRBJ1-2
CDR3aa: CASSEGPGLTYGYTF
CDR3nt: TGTGCCAGCAGTGAAGGTCCAGGACTAACCTATGGCTACACCTTC

abundance: few
d_gene: TRBD2
v_gene: TRBV28
j_gene: TRBJ2-2
CDR3aa: CASSYFGVLAGVRLGGELFF
CDR3nt: TGTGCCAGCAGTTACTTCGGAGTTCTAGCGGGAGTTCGGCTAGGCGGGGAGCTGTTTTTT

abundance: -
d_gene: -
v_gene: TRBV2
j_gene: TRBJ2-7
CDR3aa: CASSPKQGGEQYF
CDR3nt: TGTGCCAGCAGCCCAAAACAGGGAGGAGAGCAGTACTTC

abundance: -
d_gene: TRBD1
v_gene: TRBV7-2
j_gene: TRBJ1-1
CDR3aa: CASSQQGAVGTEAFF
CDR3nt: TGTGCCAGCAGCCAACAGGGGGCGGTCGGGACTGAAGCTTTCTTT

abundance: -
d_gene: TRBD2
v_gene: TRBV30
j_gene: TRBJ2-2
CDR3aa: CAWSVRGTKNTGELFF
CDR3nt: TGTGCCTGGAGTGTACGAGGGACTAAAAACACCGGGGAGCTGTTTTTT

abundance: -
d_gene: -
v_gene: TRBV7-2
j_gene: TRBJ2-1
CDR3aa: CASSLGYNEQFF
CDR3nt: TGTGCCAGCAGCTTAGGATACAATGAGCAGTTCTTC

abundance: -
d_gene: TRBD1
v_gene: TRBV4-3
j_gene: TRBJ2-2
CDR3aa: CASSQDTQGAPTNTGELFF
CDR3nt: TGCGCCAGCAGCCAAGATACACAGGGGGCGCCGACGAACACCGGGGAGCTGTTTTTT

abundance: -
d_gene: -
v_gene: TRBV28
j_gene: TRBJ2-5
CDR3aa: CASSANFQGQKETQYF
CDR3nt: TGTGCCAGCAGTGCCAACTTCCAAGGACAGAAAGAGACCCAGTACTTC

abundance: -
d_gene: -
v_gene: TRBV7-9
j_gene: TRBJ1-5
CDR3aa: CASSLGEGQPQHF
CDR3nt: TGTGCCAGCAGCTTAGGGGAGGGACAGCCCCAGCATTTT

abundance: once
d_gene: -
v_gene: TRBV2
j_gene: TRBJ1-4
CDR3aa: CASSGGWRANEKLFF
CDR3nt: TGTGCCAGCAGTGGGGGATGGAGGGCTAATGAAAAACTGTTTTTT

abundance: -
d_gene: -
v_gene: TRBV9
j_gene: TRBJ2-2
CDR3aa: CASSVVKTHPTGELFF
CDR3nt: TGTGCCAGCAGCGTAGTAAAGACTCACCCCACCGGGGAGCTGTTTTTT

abundance: -
d_gene: -
v_gene: TRBV2
j_gene: TRBJ2-1
CDR3aa: CASSERGSGLSWQFF
CDR3nt: TGTGCCAGCAGTGAAAGAGGGAGCGGGCTTAGTTGGCAGTTCTTC

abundance: -
d_gene: TRBD1
v_gene: TRBV6-5
j_gene: TRBJ1-2
CDR3aa: CASSYRDREDGYTF
CDR3nt: TGTGCCAGCAGTTACCGGGACAGGGAAGATGGCTACACCTTC

abundance: once
d_gene: -
v_gene: TRBV30
j_gene: TRBJ2-7
CDR3aa: CAWGPETGLEQYF
CDR3nt: TGTGCCTGGGGGCCGGAAACAGGGCTCGAGCAGTACTTC

abundance: -
d_gene: -
v_gene: TRBV6-5
j_gene: TRBJ1-5
CDR3aa: CASRQGSNQPQHF
CDR3nt: TGTGCCAGCAGACAGGGAAGCAATCAGCCCCAGCATTTT

abundance: -
d_gene: -
v_gene: TRBV21-1
j_gene: TRBJ2-1
CDR3aa: CASIAKKAGVTNEQFF
CDR3nt: TGTGCCAGCATCGCGAAAAAAGCGGGAGTTACGAATGAGCAGTTCTTC

abundance: -
d_gene: TRBD2
v_gene: TRBV5-4
j_gene: TRBJ2-7
CDR3aa: CASSRTSGNLPYEQYF
CDR3nt: TGTGCCAGCAGCCGAACTAGCGGGAACTTACCCTACGAGCAGTACTTC

abundance: -
d_gene: -
v_gene: TRBV6-2/TRBV6-3
j_gene: TRBJ1-5
CDR3aa: CASSRTDNQPQHF
CDR3nt: TGTGCCAGCAGCAGGACAGACAATCAGCCCCAGCATTTT

abundance: -
d_gene: TRBD1
v_gene: TRBV27
j_gene: TRBJ2-7
CDR3aa: CASSIGQGAGYEQYF
CDR3nt: TGTGCCAGCAGTATAGGACAGGGGGCAGGATACGAGCAGTACTTC

abundance: -
d_gene: -
v_gene: TRBV21-1
j_gene: TRBJ2-5
CDR3aa: CASKTYPSDRTQETQYF
CDR3nt: TGTGCCAGCAAAACCTACCCATCGGACAGGACCCAAGAGACCCAGTACTTC